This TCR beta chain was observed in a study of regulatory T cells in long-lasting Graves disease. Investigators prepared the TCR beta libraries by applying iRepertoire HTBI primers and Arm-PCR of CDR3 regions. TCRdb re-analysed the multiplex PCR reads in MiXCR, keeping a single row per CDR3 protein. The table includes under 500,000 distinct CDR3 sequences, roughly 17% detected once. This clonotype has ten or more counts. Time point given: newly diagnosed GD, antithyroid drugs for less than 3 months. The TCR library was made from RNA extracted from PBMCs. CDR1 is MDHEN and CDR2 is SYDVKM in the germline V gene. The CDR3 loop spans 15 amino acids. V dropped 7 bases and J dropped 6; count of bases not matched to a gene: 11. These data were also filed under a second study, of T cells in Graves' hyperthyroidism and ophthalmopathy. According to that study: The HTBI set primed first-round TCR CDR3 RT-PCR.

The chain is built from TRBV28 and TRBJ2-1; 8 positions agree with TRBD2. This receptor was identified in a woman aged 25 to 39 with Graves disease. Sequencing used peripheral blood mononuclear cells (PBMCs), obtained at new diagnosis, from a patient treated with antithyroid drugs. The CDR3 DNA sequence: TGTGCCAGCATCCTCGGAGGGCTAGCGGGCAATGAGCAGTTCTTC. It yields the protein CASILGGLAGNEQFF.